This T cell receptor beta chain originates from a study of blood T cell repertoires in COVID-19. Study in general: Spain, Italy and the United States supplied samples that represented acute and convalescent COVID-19. T cells, B-cell-depleted T cells, or PBMCs provided the cDNA or gDNA that served as material.

In the original processing: For nucleated cells, counts were estimated from reference gene primer amplification. Sequencing used immunoSEQ multiplex PCR; TCRdb keeps in-frame clones, though not all of them. V and J calls and clone size are those listed in that table; D and trimming were worked out from the DNA. In the table there are about 300,000 clones, around 80% of which are singletons. Germline assignment: CDR1 MRHNA and CDR2 SNTAGT. The V gene lost 5 bases and the J gene lost 8 bases, with 12 bases spanning the gap. The CDR3 is made up of 13 amino acids. The V and J genes are TRBV6-4 and TRBJ1-4, with D tentatively TRBD1 (5 bases). Sequencing was performed on peripheral blood. The receptor comes from a woman in her fifties or sixties with acute or convalescent COVID-19. CDR3 sequence: CASSMGLGEKLFF. CDR3 bases: TGTGCCAGCAGTATGGGGCTTGGGGAAAAACTGTTTTTT.